This T cell receptor (beta chain) was recovered during a study of T cell repertoires in cytomegalovirus infection. As regards this clonotype: Antigen unknown.

The CDR3 extends over 17 amino acids. The germline V gene encodes CDR1 MGHRA and CDR2 YSYEKL. V shed 1 base and J 4 bases; nucleotides not matched to a gene: 6. Using its own MiXCR run on the reads, TCRdb lists one record per CDR3 protein. The table lists hundreds of thousands of distinct CDR3 sequences, approximately 32% of them singletons, with 10% to 15% in the top ten. The source was cultured CD8+ T cells from PBMCs, collected from culture after CMV antigen stimulation. This TCR came from a human donor in good health (CMV status not recorded). Some clones in this sample may be carry-over from other donors' samples. The genes are TRBV4-1 and TRBJ2-1; TRBD2 aligns across 11 bases. CDR3 in DNA: TGCGCCAGCAGCCAAGCTACGACTAGCGGGGTTTACAATGAGCAGTTCTTC. The encoded protein is CASSQATTSGVYNEQFF.